These 25 T cell receptor beta chains came from one sample sequenced in a study of shared clonotypes between healthy human individuals (dated by TCRdb to about 2020). Library preparation used the immunoSEQ multiplex PCR assay. The source is immuneACCESS, and TCRdb retained only in-frame sequences with V and J called. Part of the clones is not carried over; for the studies checked, unresolved V genes explain less than half of this, and the remainder is unexplained. Within this sample are roughly 650,000 clones, with about 95% of them counted one time only. 0.11% of the sample comes from the top ten. CD8 naive samples consisted of CD45RO-negative cells that were positively selected for CCR7, yielding a CD45RA+CCR7+ population without TemRA cells. The sequencing input was naive CD8+ T cells sorted from blood. The cell subset or site label corresponds to: CD45RA+CCR7+. The receptor set was obtained from a woman aged 30 to 39 in good health.

V gene TRBV2 combines with J gene TRBJ2-2; 7 bases align to TRBD1. The germline CDR1 and CDR2 sequences are SNHLY and FYNNEI. The CDR3 contains 14 residues. J gave up 1 base and V 7 bases, and 3 bases lay outside the gene matches. The DNA for the CDR3 is TGTGCCAGCACCACAGGGGAGAACACCGGGGAGCTGTTTTTT. Its translation is CASTTGENTGELFF.

This chain uses TRBV30 with TRBJ2-5; possibly TRBD1 for D (5 bases). The DNA end is a closer match to TRBJ2-7, so the J assignment may be wrong. The CDR3 is 14 amino acids. Germline V gene lookup returns CDR1 GTSNPN and CDR2 SVGIG (reference sequence). DNA for the CDR3: TGTGCCTGGAGTGTGGGGCCTCTCTCCTACGAGCAGTACTTC. Translating gives CAWSVGPLSYEQYF.

V usage is TRBV5-1 and J usage is TRBJ2-7, with TRBD2 as a possible D gene (5 bases). Germline V gives CDR1 SGHRS, CDR2 YFSETQ. Deletions cut 2 bases from V and 3 bases from J, with 18 bases between. This CDR3 spans 16 amino acids. The CDR3 DNA reads as TGCGCCAGCAGCTTCCGAAACCATGAAGGAGGCTACGAGCAGTACTTC. This codes for CASSFRNHEGGYEQYF.

The CDR3 DNA reads TGTGCTAGTGCCCCCGGGGGCTCCTATGGCTACACCTTC. Translation gives CASAPGGSYGYTF. J is TRBJ1-2 and V is TRBV12-5, with D possibly TRBD1 on 6 matching bases. The CDR3 is 13 amino acids. Trimming removed 7 bases at V and 4 bases at J, with 13 bases between. Germline CDR1 LGHNT, CDR2 FRNRAP.

The V gene is TRBV27, the J gene TRBJ1-2; D unresolved. The V end lost 6 bases, the J end lost 2 bases, and 13 bases lay between the germline ends. Germline values: CDR1 MNHEY, CDR2 SMNVEV (reference sequence). The CDR3 loop spans 14 amino acids. The CDR3 bases are TGTGCCAGCAGCGCCGCGGGGAGAAACTATGGCTACACCTTC. Translation gives CASSAAGRNYGYTF.

Details on this clone: Other DNA sequences in this specimen translate into the identical CDR3. The J gene is TRBJ2-1, the V gene TRBV27; D gene unclear. This CDR3 is 11 amino acids long. The V and J ends lost 6 bases and 5 bases respectively, with 5 bases between them. Germline V lookup: CDR1 MNHEY, CDR2 SMNVEV (reference sequence). The CDR3 bases are TGTGCCAGCAGCAGTCACAATGAGCAGTTCTTC. Translating gives CASSSHNEQFF.

Concerning this clone itself: Other DNA sequences in the same sample also yield this CDR3. The gene calls are TRBV27 and TRBJ2-3, with D uncertain. Trimming shortened V by 8 bases and J by 2 bases, and 8 bases separated the two germline ends. Looked up from germline, CDR1 is MNHEY and CDR2 is SMNVEV (reference sequence). The CDR3 is 12 amino acids. This CDR3 is CASGRATDTQYF. In nucleotides, the CDR3 is TGTGCCAGCGGTAGGGCCACAGATACGCAGTATTTT.

The chain is built from TRBV4-1 and TRBJ2-7; TRBD2 is a possible D gene (5 bases). There are 14 residues in the CDR3. The V gene's germline CDR1 is MGHRA and CDR2 YSYEKL. Trimming shortened V by 0 bases and J by 4 bases, and 10 bases separated the two germline ends. The CDR3, as DNA: TGCGCCAGCAGCCAAGACGGGGATGGGTACGAGCAGTACTTC. Its translation is CASSQDGDGYEQYF.

The sample holds one count of this clone. The gene calls are TRBV18 and TRBJ2-5; D is undetermined. Trimming took 3 bases from V and 0 from J, leaving 8 bases between them. The CDR3 consists of 14 residues. Germline assignment: CDR1 KGHSH and CDR2 LQKENI. CDR3 region: CASSPWADQETQYF. The CDR3 DNA reads as TGTGCCAGCTCACCGTGGGCGGACCAAGAGACCCAGTACTTC.

The chain combines TRBV20-1 with TRBJ2-7, with a weak D call TRBD2 (5 bases). CDR3 length equals 11 residues. V was clipped by 7 bases and J by 3 bases, with 10 bases between them. The V gene's germline CDR1 is DFQATT and CDR2 SNEGSKA (reference sequence). CDR3 in DNA: TGCAGTGTCGGACTGTACTACGAGCAGTACTTC. Protein: CSVGLYYEQYF.

This clone was seen a single time. V gene TRBV30 combines with J gene TRBJ1-2, with TRBD1 matching over 7 bases. Germline CDR1 and CDR2: GTSNPN and SVGIG (reference sequence). V gave up 7 bases and J gave up 9 bases; unmatched junction bases: 8. The CDR3 is 11 amino acids. The CDR3 reads CASDRENSYTF. CDR3 nucleotides: TGTGCCTCCGACAGGGAGAATAGCTACACCTTC.

This chain links TRBV7-2 with TRBJ2-2; 7 bases match TRBD2. This CDR3 region has 15 residues. Germline CDR1 is SGHTA and CDR2 is FQGNSA. Losses at the gene ends were 5 bases for V and 4 bases for J; bases not matched to a gene: 7. The CDR3: CASSPRGGSTGELFF. In DNA form, the CDR3 reads TGTGCCAGCAGCCCCCGCGGGGGAAGCACCGGGGAGCTGTTTTTT.

The chain is built from TRBV5-1 and TRBJ2-7; 12 bases agree with TRBD2. V was pared by 0 bases and J by 3 bases, with 4 bases of the junction left unmatched. The CDR3 runs 16 residues. Germline values: CDR1 SGHRS, CDR2 YFSETQ. This CDR3 is CASSLARTSGDYEQYF. The CDR3 DNA follows: TGCGCCAGCAGCTTGGCCCGGACTAGCGGGGACTACGAGCAGTACTTC.

The chain couples TRBV6-5 to TRBJ2-5, with TRBD2 matching over 11 bases. The CDR3 runs 15 residues. Germline CDR1 and CDR2: MNHEY and SVGAGI. J lost 2 bases, V lost 10 bases, and 9 bases had no gene match. CDR3 coding DNA: TGTGCCACAACCGGGACTAGCGGAGCTCAAGAGACCCAGTACTTC. Its protein is CATTGTSGAQETQYF.

The gene calls are TRBV28 and TRBJ2-6; D could derive from TRBD1 or TRBD2 (6 bases each). This CDR3 has 16 residues. Trimming left V 5 bases short and J 5 bases short, with 16 bases between. CDR1 and CDR2 from the germline V gene are MDHEN and SYDVKM. CDR3 amino acids: CASSPRGGGWANVLTF. In nucleotides, the CDR3 is TGTGCCAGCAGTCCCAGGGGAGGAGGCTGGGCCAACGTCCTGACTTTC.

The V gene is TRBV19, the J gene TRBJ2-1; TRBD2 matches 10 bases. V was clipped by 2 bases and J by 8 bases; unmatched bases: 6. This CDR3 contains 15 residues. Germline V CDR1 and CDR2: LNHDA, SQIVND (reference sequence). CDR3 protein: CASSISGRAWDEQFF. CDR3 coding DNA: TGTGCCAGTAGTATAAGCGGGAGGGCCTGGGATGAGCAGTTCTTC.

In DNA, the CDR3 is TGTGCCAGCAGTTCCGGGATAACCCTAAGCGAGCAGTACTTC. As protein: CASSSGITLSEQYF. The J gene is TRBJ2-7, the V gene TRBV27; D perhaps matches TRBD2 (5 bases). This CDR3 comprises 14 residues. V shed 4 bases and J shed 6 bases, with 16 bases lying between them. CDR1 is MNHEY, CDR2 SMNVEV, per germline (reference sequence).

The rearrangement uses TRBV30 and TRBJ2-7; D unclear. Germline V gene lookup returns CDR1 GTSNPN and CDR2 SVGIG (reference sequence). The CDR3 sequence is 13 residues long. Trimming left V 0 bases short and J 0 bases short, with 6 bases between. The CDR3 DNA follows: TGTGCCTGGAGTGTAACTAACTCCTACGAGCAGTACTTC. This encodes CAWSVTNSYEQYF.

The chain recombines TRBV5-1 with TRBJ2-7; 8 bases fit TRBD1. With 0 bases clipped from V and 3 bases from J, the junction kept 5 bases outside the gene matches. CDR1 and CDR2 (germline): SGHRS, YFSETQ. This CDR3 is built from 15 residues. The CDR3 sequence: CASSLAGQGYYEQYF. The CDR3 DNA reads TGCGCCAGCAGCTTGGCCGGACAGGGCTACTACGAGCAGTACTTC. Drawing the rest from reference TRBV5-1 and TRBJ2-7, the complete variable domain is KAGVTQTPRYLIKTRGQQVTLSCSPISGHRSVSWYQQTPGQGLQFLFEYFSETQRNKGNFPGRFSGRQFSNSRSEMNVSTLELGDSALYLCASSLAGQGYYEQYFGPGTRLTVT.

This clone was observed a few times. The genes are TRBV10-1 and TRBJ1-1; D uncertain. The CDR3 sequence is 14 residues long. CDR1 and CDR2 from the germline V gene are WNHNN and SYGVQD (reference sequence). The V end lost 2 bases, the J end lost 4 bases, and 11 bases lay between the germline ends. DNA of the CDR3: TGCGCCAGCAGTGAGCTTCCAGGAATCACTGAAGCTTTCTTT. It encodes CASSELPGITEAFF.

The J gene is TRBJ2-3, the V gene TRBV27; a weak D match, TRBD1 (5 bases). The CDR3 has 16 residues. V dropped 1 base and J dropped 6 bases, with 17 bases sitting between them. Germline values: CDR1 MNHEY, CDR2 SMNVEV (reference sequence). CDR3 sequence (DNA): TGTGCCAGCAGTTTATATGAAGGGGAAATCTCTGATACGCAGTATTTT. Translating it yields CASSLYEGEISDTQYF.

This chain connects TRBV27 to TRBJ1-1; TRBD1 might be the D (5 bases). Germline V gene sequence: CDR1 MNHEY, CDR2 SMNVEV (reference sequence). This CDR3 is 15 amino acids long. Trimming removed 6 bases at V and 1 base at J, with 15 bases between. The CDR3 DNA is TGTGCCAGCAGCTTAGGGGCTCGAGGGAACACTGAAGCTTTCTTT. This codes for CASSLGARGNTEAFF.

The rearrangement uses TRBV27 and TRBJ2-7; D not resolved. This CDR3 contains 11 residues. Per germline, CDR1 MNHEY and CDR2 SMNVEV (reference sequence). V lost 5 bases and J 2 bases, leaving 4 bases between the germline ends. CDR3 protein: CASSTPYEQYF. DNA of the CDR3: TGTGCCAGCAGTACACCCTACGAGCAGTACTTC.

A remark on this clone: Other DNA sequences of this sample code for an identical CDR3. The rearrangement joins TRBV28 to TRBJ2-7; D is undetermined. Trimming removed 7 bases at V and 0 bases at J, with 7 bases between. There are 12 residues in the CDR3. The germline V gene has CDR1 MDHEN and CDR2 SYDVKM. The CDR3 loop reads CASNRPSYEQYF. DNA for the CDR3: TGTGCCAGCAACCGCCCCTCCTACGAGCAGTACTTC.

The chain combines TRBV27 with TRBJ1-1; no clear D. V lost 4 bases to trimming and J lost 0 bases, with 6 bases between them. The CDR3 covers 13 residues. Germline V lookup: CDR1 MNHEY, CDR2 SMNVEV (reference sequence). CDR3 nucleotides: TGTGCCAGCAGTTGGCAACTGAACACTGAAGCTTTCTTT. Its protein is CASSWQLNTEAFF.